Below are 13 T cell receptor beta chains sequenced from a single sample in a study of naive and memory T cell subsets. Amplification of ligated cDNA took four PCR rounds with SP2 and nested alpha and beta constant primers. TCRdb called the UMI-ligation and nested PCR reads again in MiXCR, with one record for every CDR3 protein. The table has some 26,000 distinct CDR3 sequences, around 5.2% seen once. The library had UMIs added by 3' ligation of an oligonucleotide to TCR cDNA. The sequenced sample consisted of blood. Receptor source: an adult in good health.

The sample holds many counts of this clonotype. V is TRBV28 and J is TRBJ2-6, with 9 positions matching TRBD1. Unmatched junction bases numbered 4, after V lost 4 bases and J lost 0 bases. Germline V lookup: CDR1 MDHEN, CDR2 SYDVKM. The CDR3 consists of 17 residues. The CDR3 region is CASSSPGQGSGANVLTF. The CDR3 nucleotides are TGTGCCAGCAGTTCACCGGGACAGGGCTCTGGGGCCAACGTCCTGACTTTC.

This clonotype has only a few counts. This chain links TRBV6-1 with TRBJ2-1; unclear D gene. Trimming removed 8 bases at V and 4 bases at J, with 6 bases between. Per germline, CDR1 MNHNS and CDR2 SASEGT. The CDR3 extends over 11 amino acids. CDR3 sequence: CASPLYNEQFF. The DNA for the CDR3 is TGTGCCAGCCCCCTGTACAATGAGCAGTTCTTC.

This clonotype was counted ten times or more. The chain carries TRBV24-1 and TRBJ2-1; the match to TRBD2 covers 13 bases. The CDR3 loop spans 16 amino acids. Unmatched junction bases numbered 2, after V lost 4 bases and J lost 3 bases. Looked up from germline, CDR1 is KGHDR and CDR2 is SFDVKD. Here the CDR3 DNA reads TGTGCCACCAGTGACGGACTAGCGGGAGTCTACAATGAGCAGTTCTTC. Protein sequence: CATSDGLAGVYNEQFF.

This clonotype turned up a few times. In nucleotides, the CDR3 is TGTGCCAGCAGCCTTCGACGAGCAGCCACGCAGTATTTT. Protein product: CASSLRRAATQYF. The gene calls are TRBV3-1 and TRBJ2-3; D ambiguous. CDR3 length: 13 residues. V was cut by 4 bases and J by 9 bases, with 14 bases left in between. Germline CDR1 and CDR2: LGHDT and YNNKEL (reference sequence).

This clonotype was seen at least ten times. The rearrangement uses TRBV10-3 and TRBJ2-2, with D tentatively TRBD2 (6 bases). Trimming left V 9 bases short and J 6 bases short, with 23 bases between. This CDR3 region has 16 residues. In germline, CDR1 is ENHRY, CDR2 SYGVKD. The CDR3 nucleotides read TGTGCCATAGGAGACGGGACTCCGGGCCCAGCCGGGGAGCTGTTTTTT. This gives the protein CAIGDGTPGPAGELFF.

This clonotype was found many times. This rearrangement joins TRBV10-3 to TRBJ1-1; 11 bases are a match to TRBD1. This CDR3 has 14 residues. V lost 6 bases, J lost 6 bases, and 6 bases stayed unmatched. Germline CDR1 ENHRY, CDR2 SYGVKD. This chain's CDR3 is CAISLDRGRSEAFF. The CDR3 coding sequence is TGTGCCATCAGCCTGGACAGGGGGCGGTCTGAAGCTTTCTTT.

This clonotype occurred once. At one of its ends the junction is not consistent with the germline gene, which may arise from a read error. J is TRBJ2-5 and V is TRBV29-1; D is perhaps TRBD2 (6 bases). The CDR3 covers 12 residues. Germline V lookup: CDR1 SQVTM, CDR2 ANQGSEA. The DNA for the CDR3 is TGCAGCGTCTTAGGGGAGGCTGAGATCCAGTACTTC. It translates to CSVLGEAEIQYF.

This clonotype was counted between two and nine times. The rearrangement joins TRBV6-2 or TRBV6-3 to TRBJ2-1, with 7 bases aligning to TRBD2. Unmatched junction bases numbered 6, after V lost 6 bases and J lost 10 bases. Germline V gene lookup returns CDR1 MNHEY and CDR2 SVGEGT. This CDR3 is 12 amino acids long. Written as DNA, the CDR3 is TGTGCCAGCAGGGGGGGGGGGGAGGAGCAGTTCTTC. Its protein product is CASRGGGEEQFF.

This clonotype has a count of ten or more. This chain uses TRBV29-1 with TRBJ2-1, with D unresolved. Trimming took off 8 bases at V and 5 bases at J, with 13 bases between the two ends. The germline V gene encodes CDR1 SQVTM and CDR2 ANQGSEA. The CDR3 spans 12 residues. The CDR3 is CSFSRHNNEQFF. The CDR3 region has the DNA TGCAGCTTTAGTAGGCACAACAATGAGCAGTTCTTC.

Many counts were recorded for this clonotype. This chain links TRBV9 with TRBJ2-1, with D maybe TRBD1 (6 bases). Looked up from germline, CDR1 is SGDLS and CDR2 is YYNGEE. The CDR3 runs to 15 residues. V was cut by 3 bases and J by 3 bases, with 13 bases left in between. The CDR3 coding sequence is TGTGCCAGCAGCGGTGGCAGGGGCGACTACAATGAGCAGTTCTTC. Protein product: CASSGGRGDYNEQFF.

This sequence joins TRBV10-3 and TRBJ2-3; D gene unclear. CDR1 and CDR2 (germline): ENHRY, SYGVKD. V dropped 4 bases and J dropped 6 bases, with 11 bases sitting between them. CDR3 length equals 13 residues. The CDR3 region has the DNA TGTGCCATCAGTGTCCGCGTCTTGGATACGCAGTATTTT. Its protein is CAISVRVLDTQYF.

This clonotype was counted ten times or more. This chain links TRBV20-1 with TRBJ2-7; 9 nucleotides match TRBD2. V lost 1 base to trimming and J lost 4 bases; unmatched junction nucleotides: 8. The CDR3 length is 15 residues. Germline V gene lookup returns CDR1 DFQATT and CDR2 SNEGSKA (reference sequence). The CDR3 protein is CSARGQREETYEQYF. The CDR3 nucleotides are TGCAGTGCTAGAGGCCAGCGGGAGGAAACTTACGAGCAGTACTTC.

This clonotype was seen ten or more times. V is TRBV20-1 and J is TRBJ2-7, with TRBD2 identical over 7 bases. The V gene end was trimmed by 0 bases and the J gene end by 5 bases; junction bases not matched to a gene: 10. This CDR3 has 15 residues. Germline-derived CDR1 and CDR2 are DFQATT and SNEGSKA (reference sequence). CDR3 sequence (DNA): TGCAGTGCTAGAGATGAGTGGCGGGAGTACAACGAGCAGTACTTC. Its protein is CSARDEWREYNEQYF.